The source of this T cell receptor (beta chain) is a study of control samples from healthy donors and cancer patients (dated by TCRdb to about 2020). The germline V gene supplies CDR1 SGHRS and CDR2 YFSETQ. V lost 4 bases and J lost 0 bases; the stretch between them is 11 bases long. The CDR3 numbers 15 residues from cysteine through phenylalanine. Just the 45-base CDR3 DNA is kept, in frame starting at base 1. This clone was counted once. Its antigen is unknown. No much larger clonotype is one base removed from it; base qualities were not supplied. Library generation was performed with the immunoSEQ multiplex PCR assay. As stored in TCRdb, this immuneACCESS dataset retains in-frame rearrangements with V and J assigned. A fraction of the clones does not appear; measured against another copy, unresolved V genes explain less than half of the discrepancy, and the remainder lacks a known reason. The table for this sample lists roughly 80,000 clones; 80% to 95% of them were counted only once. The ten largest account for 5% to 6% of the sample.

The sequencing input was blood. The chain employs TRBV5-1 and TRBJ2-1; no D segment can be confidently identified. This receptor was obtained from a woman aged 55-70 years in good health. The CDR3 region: CASSTVGVSYNEQFF. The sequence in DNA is TGCGCCAGCAGCACTGTTGGGGTCTCCTACAATGAGCAGTTCTTC.